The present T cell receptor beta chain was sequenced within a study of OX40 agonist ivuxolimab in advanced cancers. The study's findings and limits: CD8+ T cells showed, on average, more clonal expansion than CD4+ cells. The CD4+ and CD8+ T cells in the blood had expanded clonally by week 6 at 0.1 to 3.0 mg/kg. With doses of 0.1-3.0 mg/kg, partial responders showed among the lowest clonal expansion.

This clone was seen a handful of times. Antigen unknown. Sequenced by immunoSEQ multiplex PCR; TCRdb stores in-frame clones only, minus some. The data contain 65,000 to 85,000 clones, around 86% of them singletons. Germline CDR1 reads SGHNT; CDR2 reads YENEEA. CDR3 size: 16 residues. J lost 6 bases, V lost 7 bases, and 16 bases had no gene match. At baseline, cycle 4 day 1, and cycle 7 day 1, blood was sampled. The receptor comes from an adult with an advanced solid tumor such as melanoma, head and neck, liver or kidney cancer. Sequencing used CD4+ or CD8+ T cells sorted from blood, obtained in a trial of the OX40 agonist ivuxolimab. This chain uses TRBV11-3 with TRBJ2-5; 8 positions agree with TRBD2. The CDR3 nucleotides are TGTGCCAGCAACACCCCCCTTAGCGGGGTTTCCAAGACCCAGTACTTC. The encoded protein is CASNTPLSGVSKTQYF.